The next 25 T cell receptor beta chains were all read from a single sample in a study of human T cells and chemical hapten exposure. The time point: pre-sensitization, week 0. Sample treatment: therapeutic diphenylcyclopropenone sensitization with weekly scalp DPC. MiXCR, applied by TCRdb to the RACE reads, yields one record per CDR3 protein. The sample has under 200,000 distinct CDR3 sequences, around 30% seen once. Sequenced here: whole blood, sampled in connection with sensitization to the hapten diphenylcyclopropenone (DPC). These receptors all come from a woman between 25 and 40 years old with alopecia areata. Some clones in this sample may be carry-over from other donors' samples.

The table lists this clonotype with a few counts. The rearrangement links TRBV6-5 to TRBJ2-7; D unclear. The germline V gene encodes CDR1 MNHEY and CDR2 SVGAGI. V was clipped by 5 bases and J by 4 bases, with 12 bases between them. The CDR3 totals 13 residues. This CDR3 reads CASSPWAGYEQYF. The CDR3 DNA follows: TGTGCCAGCAGTCCCTGGGCTGGGTACGAGCAGTACTTC.

This clonotype showed up many times. The chain recombines TRBV28 with TRBJ2-7; tentative D call: TRBD1 (6 bases). The germline V gene encodes CDR1 MDHEN and CDR2 SYDVKM. V lost 6 bases to trimming and J lost 3 bases, with 9 bases between them. There are 12 residues in the CDR3. CDR3 DNA sequence: TGTGCCAGCAGACGACAGGACTACGAGCAGTACTTC. Translated, it gives CASRRQDYEQYF.

V gene TRBV28 combines with J gene TRBJ2-1, with 8 bases identical to TRBD1. This CDR3 comprises 15 residues. Germline CDR1 reads MDHEN; CDR2 reads SYDVKM. J lost 5 bases, V lost 3 bases, and 6 bases had no gene match. CDR3 in amino acids: CASSFVQGANNEQFF. CDR3 coding DNA: TGTGCCAGCAGTTTCGTTCAGGGGGCGAACAATGAGCAGTTCTTC.

This clonotype was counted only a few times. V is TRBV5-1 and J is TRBJ1-6; 9 nucleotides line up with TRBD1. Germline loops: CDR1 SGHRS, CDR2 YFSETQ. There are 14 residues in the CDR3. V shed 3 bases, J shed 8 bases, and the junction held 3 bases outside the gene matches. CDR3 nucleotides: TGCGCCAGCAGCTCGACAGGGGGGGATTCACCCCTCCACTTT. It yields the protein CASSSTGGDSPLHF.

V is TRBV5-1 and J is TRBJ1-6, with 9 bases lining up with TRBD1. J lost 7 bases, V lost 6 bases, and 8 bases had no gene match. In germline, CDR1 is SGHRS, CDR2 YFSETQ. The CDR3 has 15 amino acids. This CDR3 is CASTPDGTGNSPLHF. CDR3 DNA: TGCGCCAGCACCCCGGACGGGACAGGGAATTCACCCCTCCACTTT.

This rearrangement joins TRBV29-1 to TRBJ2-2; 8 nucleotides agree with TRBD2. Germline CDR1 is SQVTM and CDR2 is ANQGSEA. The length of the CDR3 is 15 residues. Trimming at V came to 5 bases and at J to 3 bases, leaving 8 bases not matched to a gene. The CDR3 is CSVRPGRVDTGELFF. The CDR3, as DNA: TGCAGCGTTCGCCCCGGGAGGGTGGACACCGGGGAGCTGTTTTTT.

The chain carries TRBV9 and TRBJ2-1; the D gene could be TRBD1 or TRBD2 (5 bases each). The CDR3 has 14 amino acids. V lost 0 bases and J 6 bases, leaving 10 bases between the germline ends. The germline V gene encodes CDR1 SGDLS and CDR2 YYNGEE. As DNA, the CDR3 is TGTGCCAGCAGCGTAGGGGGGAGAGGCAATGAGCAGTTCTTC. It yields the protein CASSVGGRGNEQFF.

This clonotype was seen more than once but under ten times. J is TRBJ2-7 and V is TRBV30, with D possibly being TRBD2 (7 bases). The V gene lost 3 bases and the J gene lost 4 bases, with 10 bases spanning the gap. The CDR3 extends over 12 amino acids. Germline-derived CDR1 and CDR2 are GTSNPN and SVGIG (reference sequence). DNA of the CDR3: TGTGCCTGGAGCGGGGGGCAGTACGAGCAGTACTTC. This sequence encodes CAWSGGQYEQYF.

The chain uses TRBV20-1 and TRBJ2-3; 7 bases match TRBD1. The CDR3 extends over 16 amino acids. Germline CDR1 and CDR2: DFQATT and SNEGSKA (reference sequence). With V trimmed by 2 bases and J by 5 bases, 13 bases remained unmatched. In nucleotides, the CDR3 is TGCAGTGCTAGAACGCTGACAGGGTACCGGAGAGATACGCAGTATTTT. This encodes CSARTLTGYRRDTQYF.

The chain uses TRBV6-5 and TRBJ1-1, with D hard to call. Germline CDR1 reads MNHEY; CDR2 reads SVGAGI. CDR3 length: 14 residues. The ends were cut back, 6 bases at V and 4 bases at J, with 15 bases in the middle. The CDR3 DNA is TGTGCCAGCAGACGCCCCGAGGCAGGCACTGAAGCTTTCTTT. This sequence encodes CASRRPEAGTEAFF.

The chain is built from TRBV20-1 and TRBJ1-4, with 7 bases that match TRBD1. The V gene end was trimmed by 5 bases and the J gene end by 7 bases; junction bases not matched to a gene: 4. The germline V gene encodes CDR1 DFQATT and CDR2 SNEGSKA (reference sequence). The length of the CDR3 is 12 residues. The CDR3 nucleotides are TGCAGTGCTGGACGGACAGGTGAAAAACTGTTTTTT. Its translation: CSAGRTGEKLFF.

This clonotype has just a few counts. The chain uses TRBV29-1 and TRBJ2-5; a possible D gene is TRBD2 (7 bases). The CDR3 totals 14 residues. Germline CDR1 and CDR2: SQVTM and ANQGSEA. V lost 5 bases and J 4 bases, leaving 17 bases between the germline ends. For the CDR3, the DNA is TGCAGCGTTCCAGAGTGGGGGGGGCTAGAGACCCAGTACTTC. It yields the protein CSVPEWGGLETQYF. Full variable domain (remainder filled in from reference TRBV29-1 and TRBJ2-5): SAVISQKPSRDICQRGTSLTIQCQVDSQVTMMFWYRQQPGQSLTLIATANQGSEATYESGFVIDKFPISRPNLTFSTLTVSNMSPEDSSIYLCSVPEWGGLETQYFGPGTRLLVL.

The chain links TRBV20-1 to TRBJ2-1; D ambiguous. Trimming removed 5 bases at V and 4 bases at J, with 15 bases between. CDR1 DFQATT and CDR2 SNEGSKA come from the germline V gene (reference sequence). The CDR3 covers 14 residues. CDR3 DNA: TGCAGTGCTGTAGACGACTTGGTATACAATGAGCAGTTCTTC. It yields the protein CSAVDDLVYNEQFF.

This clonotype was found a few times. The V gene is TRBV18, the J gene TRBJ1-5; TRBD1 matches 8 bases. The CDR3 runs to 16 residues. Germline CDR1 KGHSH, CDR2 LQKENI. With 6 bases clipped from V and 2 bases from J, the junction kept 9 bases outside the gene matches. The CDR3 bases are TGTGCCAGCTCGGGGCCAGGGGGCGCGGGCAATCAGCCCCAGCATTTT. Translation: CASSGPGGAGNQPQHF. The full variable domain, rest sourced from reference TRBV18 and TRBJ1-5, is NAGVMQNPRHLVRRRGQEARLRCSPMKGHSHVYWYRQLPEEGLKFMVYLQKENIIDESGMPKERFSAEFPKEGPSILRIQQVVRGDSAAYFCASSGPGGAGNQPQHFGDGTRLSIL.

V is TRBV4-2 and J is TRBJ2-7; 7 bases are a match to TRBD2. CDR3 length equals 15 residues. Germline CDR1 LGHNA, CDR2 YNFKEQ. The V gene end was trimmed by 2 bases and the J gene end by 3 bases; junction bases not matched to a gene: 7. The CDR3 reads CASSQQAGAFYEQYF. The CDR3 DNA is TGTGCCAGCAGCCAACAGGCGGGAGCTTTCTACGAGCAGTACTTC.

At least ten counts were recorded for this clonotype. The genes are TRBV7-2 and TRBJ1-5; TRBD1 might be the D (6 bases). V was clipped by 6 bases and J by 0 bases, with 12 bases between them. Germline values: CDR1 SGHTA, CDR2 FQGNSA. This CDR3 is built from 15 residues. In nucleotides, the CDR3 is TGTGCCAGCAGTATAACAGGGAATAGCAATCAGCCCCAGCATTTT. It codes for CASSITGNSNQPQHF.

This clonotype was detected a few times. The chain couples TRBV29-1 to TRBJ1-5, with TRBD1 matching 7 bases. The germline gives CDR1 SQVTM, CDR2 ANQGSEA. This CDR3 comprises 14 residues. The V gene end was trimmed by 4 bases and the J gene end by 9 bases; junction bases not matched to a gene: 12. CDR3 sequence: CSVADDRVKGPQHF. For the CDR3, the DNA is TGCAGCGTTGCGGACGACAGGGTCAAGGGGCCCCAGCATTTT. The full variable domain, its missing parts supplied by reference TRBV29-1 and TRBJ1-5, is SAVISQKPSRDICQRGTSLTIQCQVDSQVTMMFWYRQQPGQSLTLIATANQGSEATYESGFVIDKFPISRPNLTFSTLTVSNMSPEDSSIYLCSVADDRVKGPQHFGDGTRLSIL.

The chain joins TRBV5-1 to TRBJ1-4; D possibly corresponds to TRBD1 (6 bases). Germline-derived CDR1 and CDR2 are SGHRS and YFSETQ. The CDR3 is 15 amino acids. The germline V and J ends were trimmed by 4 bases and 8 bases, with 18 bases remaining between them. The CDR3 coding sequence is TGCGCCAGCAGCGGCCAGGGAGGGGGAGGGGAAAAACTGTTTTTT. This codes for CASSGQGGGGEKLFF.

The V and J genes are TRBV6-2 or TRBV6-3 and TRBJ1-5; 8 nucleotides match TRBD1. V lost 6 bases, J lost 0 bases, and 4 bases stayed unmatched. This CDR3 is built from 15 residues. Germline V lookup: CDR1 MNHEY, CDR2 SVGEGT. CDR3 protein: CASRTGQASNQPQHF. The CDR3, as DNA: TGTGCCAGCAGAACGGGACAGGCTAGCAATCAGCCCCAGCATTTT.

This clonotype was seen only a few times. The V and J genes are TRBV7-9 and TRBJ1-1; D is unresolved. V was pared by 0 bases and J by 5 bases, with 1 base between. The V gene's germline CDR1 is SEHNR and CDR2 FQNEAQ (reference sequence). There are 11 residues in the CDR3. The chain's CDR3 is CASSLATEAFF. In DNA, the CDR3 is TGTGCCAGCAGCTTAGCGACTGAAGCTTTCTTT.

V usage is TRBV5-1 and J usage is TRBJ2-5; D is unresolved. Trimming took 0 bases from V and 3 from J, leaving 6 bases between them. The length of the CDR3 is 13 residues. The germline CDR1 and CDR2 sequences are SGHRS and YFSETQ. In DNA form, the CDR3 reads TGCGCCAGCAGCTTGGTCGGTGAAGAGACCCAGTACTTC. It codes for CASSLVGEETQYF. The complete variable domain, with remaining parts taken from reference TRBV5-1 and TRBJ2-5, reads KAGVTQTPRYLIKTRGQQVTLSCSPISGHRSVSWYQQTPGQGLQFLFEYFSETQRNKGNFPGRFSGRQFSNSRSEMNVSTLELGDSALYLCASSLVGEETQYFGPGTRLLVL.

This sequence joins TRBV29-1 and TRBJ2-7, with 9 bases aligning to TRBD2. V dropped 5 bases and J dropped 6; count of bases not matched to a gene: 11. The CDR3 runs to 14 residues. Per the germline V gene, CDR1 is SQVTM and CDR2 is ANQGSEA. CDR3 in amino acids: CSVLFAGLASEQYF. The CDR3 DNA is TGCAGCGTTCTTTTCGCGGGACTAGCCTCCGAGCAGTACTTC.

This clonotype came up a few times. The V gene is TRBV6-2 or TRBV6-3, the J gene TRBJ2-1; D may be TRBD1 or TRBD2 (6 bases each). CDR3 size: 15 residues. Trimming removed 6 bases at V and 2 bases at J, with 14 bases between. Germline CDR1 MNHEY, CDR2 SVGEGT. Here the CDR3 DNA reads TGTGCCAGCAGCCCCCGGGGGCCAGCCTACAATGAGCAGTTCTTC. Translated: CASSPRGPAYNEQFF.

This clonotype occurred a few times. The chain recombines TRBV4-3 with TRBJ2-5; no reliable D call. Trimming removed 2 bases at V and 2 bases at J, with 15 bases between. Per the germline V gene, CDR1 is LGHNA and CDR2 is YSLEER. The CDR3 is 16 residues long. This CDR3 is CASSQIKADGQETQYF. As DNA, the CDR3 is TGCGCCAGCAGCCAAATTAAAGCCGACGGACAAGAGACCCAGTACTTC.

This clonotype appeared a few times. The CDR3 protein is CASSLEQGGAFF. The DNA of the CDR3 is TGTGCCAGCAGCTTAGAGCAAGGGGGTGCTTTCTTT. The chain links TRBV7-9 to TRBJ1-1; D perhaps matches TRBD1 (6 bases). From germline, CDR1 is SEHNR and CDR2 FQNEAQ (reference sequence). The CDR3 has 12 residues. The ends were cut back, 1 base at V and 11 bases at J, with 11 bases in the middle.